This TCR beta chain was sequenced in a study of T-cell memory formation after mild COVID-19. Each CDR3 protein gets one entry after TCRdb re-called the 5' RACE reads with MiXCR. The sample includes roughly 150,000 distinct CDR3 sequences, about 14% of them seen just once. Broader study findings: Some responding clones appeared in pre-infection memory, suggesting cross-reactive memory joined.

This clonotype was detected a few times. Antigen unknown. V was cut by 0 bases and J by 3 bases, with 12 bases left in between. Per the germline V gene, CDR1 is MGHRA and CDR2 is YSYEKL. This CDR3 spans 16 amino acids. The specimen sequenced was PBMCs or a T cell subset sorted from them (not recorded which). The receptor comes from an adult woman who had mild COVID-19 (a few samples of this study predate the infection). Cell type and time point are not known. V usage is TRBV4-1 and J usage is TRBJ1-3; D unclear. CDR3 in DNA: TGCGCCAGCAGCCAAGATGTAAGGGTGAATGGAAACACCATATATTTT. This sequence encodes CASSQDVRVNGNTIYF.